A selection of T cell receptor beta chains follows, all from one sample in a study of PD-1 blockade in classical Hodgkin lymphoma. Profiled with immunoSEQ multiplex PCR; TCRdb holds only in-frame clones, not every one. The sample records almost 20,000 clones, about 80% being singletons. The sequencing used CD8+ T cells from blood, collected before the fourth cycle of nivolumab. These receptors were taken from a human donor with classical Hodgkin lymphoma. Both conserved end residues are part of each CDR3. The D gene is left open where the match is weak.

j_gene	d_gene	v_gene	CDR3aa	CDR3nt
TRBJ2-1	.	TRBV27	CASSLPPAGEQFF	TGTGCCAGCAGTTTACCTCCGGCGGGCGAGCAGTTCTTC
TRBJ2-3	.	TRBV7-2	CASSLYRRASRNTQYF	TGTGCCAGCAGCTTATACCGTCGGGCTTCACGGAATACGCAGTATTTT
TRBJ2-5	.	TRBV9	CASSAPSGHPQETQYF	TGTGCCAGCAGCGCACCCTCGGGACACCCCCAAGAGACCCAGTACTTC
TRBJ1-1	.	TRBV28	CASSFPPRGVEKAFF	TGTGCCAGCAGTTTTCCCCCCAGGGGAGTGGAGAAGGCTTTCTTT
TRBJ2-7	.	TRBV7-9	CASSLFQEQYF	TGTGCCAGCAGCTTATTCCAGGAACAGTACTTC
TRBJ1-1	.	TRBV12-2	CASLIRAEAFF	TGTGCAAGTCTCATCAGGGCTGAAGCTTTCTTT
TRBJ2-1	.	TRBV7-6	CASSLGRGGPNNEQFF	TGTGCCAGCAGCTTAGGAAGAGGGGGACCAAACAATGAGCAGTTCTTC
TRBJ2-7	.	TRBV5-1	CASSWGQGPYEQYF	TGCGCCAGCAGCTGGGGCCAAGGACCCTACGAGCAGTACTTC
TRBJ1-3	.	TRBV10-3	CAISGGSSGNTIYF	TGTGCCATCAGTGGCGGTTCCTCTGGAAACACCATATATTTT
TRBJ1-1	.	TRBV2	CASATQGLGTEAFF	TGTGCCAGCGCAACACAGGGTCTTGGGACTGAAGCTTTCTTT